The clone carrying this TCR beta chain appeared many times. V shed 9 bases and J shed 5 bases, with 20 bases lying between them. Per germline, CDR1 LNHDA and CDR2 SQIVND (reference sequence). The CDR3 consists of 14 residues. The data are from a study of CD8+CD57+ T cells in acquired aplastic anemia. TCR beta VDJ combinations and CDR3 sequences were profiled from genomic DNA. TCRdb recomputed calls from the reads with MiXCR, one row per CDR3 protein. The data hold 100,000 to 150,000 distinct CDR3 sequences, with 48% observed a single time. The J gene is TRBJ2-7, the V gene TRBV19; weak D call: TRBD2 (5 bases). This TCR was recovered from a human donor in good health, serving as a control. The sequencing input was sorted CD4+, CD8+, or CD8+CD57+ T cells (not recorded which) from PBMCs. The CDR3 is CASQDVGRVNEQYF. CDR3 DNA: TGTGCCAGCCAGGACGTCGGGCGGGTTAACGAGCAGTACTTC.